This is a list of T cell receptor beta chains from one sample in a study of regulatory T cells in long-lasting Graves disease. TCRdb re-called the multiplex PCR reads with MiXCR, one entry per CDR3 protein. The sample includes 350,000 to 500,000 distinct CDR3 sequences, around 15% seen only once; the top ten take approximately 15%. The data also belong to a second study, concerning T cells in Graves' hyperthyroidism and ophthalmopathy.

The input for sequencing was peripheral blood mononuclear cells (PBMCs), taken at new diagnosis, from a patient treated with antithyroid drugs. These receptors originate from a woman aged 50 to 60 with Graves disease. CDR3s include the opening cysteine and the closing phenylalanine or tryptophan.

CDR3 | V
CASSLEGPADNEQFF | TRBV5-6
CASSPGLAGGAYEQYF | TRBV11-2
CASGGAYEKLFF | TRBV2
CSASGFYGEQFF | TRBV20-1
CASSSGTGAGELFF | TRBV5-5
CASSLYSRNTDTQYF | TRBV27
CASGGPNTEAFF | TRBV2
CASSFWGRVSDTQYF | TRBV28
CASSYSLGAHTGELFF | TRBV6-5
CASRGDSYNSPLHF | TRBV7-9
CASSYGQGRWQYF | TRBV27
CASSQDLQGAYNEQFF | TRBV4-1
CASSLIRGGRFAFEKLFF | TRBV7-9
CASSIWLAGDYNEQFF | TRBV19
CASSQTGANSPLHF | TRBV6-2/TRBV6-3
CASRLGLVDEQFF | TRBV28
CASSLDQTKERFF | TRBV11-3
CASSIALAGGSSYNEQFF | TRBV19
CASSPSGTGKETQYF | TRBV13
CASSLPDSSYTF | TRBV5-1
CASSQDGRLAGSETQYF | TRBV14
CASSPGTGGGNSPLHF | TRBV5-1
CASSLAGRSGNTIYF | TRBV5-1
CASSSSDRRRAYEQYF | TRBV28
CAWRGQGAALYGYTF | TRBV30
CASSLVGPLNYGYTF | TRBV28
CASAGTGFSGEQFF | TRBV11-2
CAFIMGGEQFF | TRBV30
CASSQDRGKAGSPLHF | TRBV3-1
CAWSLNSPLHF | TRBV30
CATGGGPVNEQFF | TRBV24-1
CASSSHPALNHEQFF | TRBV7-9
CASSLTGRQNTEAFF | TRBV14
CASNYEETQYF | TRBV2
CASSTARGLASHNEQFF | TRBV19